This T cell receptor (beta chain) was recovered during a study of cytomegalovirus exposure and HLA in healthy donors. PCR employed 60 Vbeta and 13 Jbeta primers. The data were produced by immunoSEQ multiplex PCR, yet TCRdb's version contains in-frame clones alone and is incomplete. Of about 140,000 clones listed, 60% to 80% were seen once; the top ten hold 1.5% to 2%. V lost 0 bases to trimming and J lost 7 bases, with 10 bases between them. The germline CDR1 and CDR2 sequences are GTSNPN and SVGIG (reference sequence). CDR3 length: 12 amino acids. Study-wide results and limits: Sequencing depth roughly uniform across donors was assumed in presence/absence analyses. Several top significant clusters appeared, in a later analysis, to be linked to common viral pathogens. In an earlier analysis, most TCR beta V segments were productive about 87% or about 30% of the time.

About this clone: Its target is unknown.

The sequenced material came from PBMCs. The receptor comes from a woman aged 30 to 39 in good health and CMV-seronegative. J is TRBJ2-7 and V is TRBV30; TRBD2 is a possible D gene (5 bases). Here the CDR3 reads CAWSVSPGEQYF. The CDR3 DNA reads TGTGCCTGGAGTGTATCGCCGGGGGAGCAGTACTTC.